This T cell receptor (beta chain) was captured by sequencing in a study of OX40 agonist ivuxolimab in advanced cancers. Assay: immunoSEQ multiplex PCR; the TCRdb copy retains only in-frame clones and omits some. This sample carries approximately 91,000 clones, 80% to 90% of them seen once, and the ten largest clones take roughly 4%. CDR1 and CDR2 from the germline V gene are MNHNY and SVGAGI (reference sequence). V was shortened by 10 bases and J by 5 bases, with 17 bases between the two germline ends. CDR3 size: 14 residues. This chain uses TRBV6-6 with TRBJ2-2, with D perhaps matching TRBD1 or TRBD2 (5 bases each). The sequence was collected from an adult with an advanced solid tumor such as melanoma, head and neck, liver or kidney cancer. Specimen: CD4+ or CD8+ T cells sorted from blood, collected in a trial of the OX40 agonist ivuxolimab. Written as DNA, the CDR3 is TGTGCCACTGAGGGGCCGTCGGGGACCGGGGAGCTGTTTTTT. It specifies CATEGPSGTGELFF.